This T cell receptor (beta chain) originates from a study of shared clonotypes between healthy human individuals. Points from the study as a whole: Generally, estimated richness proved larger in naive subsets than it did in memory subsets.

Profiled with immunoSEQ multiplex PCR; TCRdb holds only in-frame clones, not every one. The sample records some 2,000,000 clones, 95% being singletons. Regarding this clone: Its target is not known.

The CDR3 length is 14 residues. CDR1 SGHAT and CDR2 FQNNGV come from the germline V gene. The germline V and J ends were trimmed by 5 bases and 4 bases, with 13 bases remaining between them. This receptor was identified in a young man in good health. The chain recombines TRBV11-2 with TRBJ2-3; no definite D call. Sequencing was performed on naive CD4+ T cells sorted from blood. Subset defined: CD45RA+ positively selected. CDR3 sequence reads: CASSAGRLADTQYF. For the CDR3, the DNA is TGTGCCAGCAGCGCCGGACGGTTGGCAGATACGCAGTATTTT. The variable domain in full, completed from reference TRBV11-2 and TRBJ2-3, reads EAGVAQSPRYKIIEKRQSVAFWCNPISGHATLYWYQQILGQGPKLLIQFQNNGVVDDSQLPKDRFSAERLKGVDSTLKIQPAKLEDSAVYLCASSAGRLADTQYFGPGTRLTVL.